This TCR beta chain originates from a study of blood T cell repertoires in COVID-19. Sequencing used immunoSEQ multiplex PCR; TCRdb keeps in-frame clones, though not all of them. The table has around 80,000 clones, more than 80% seen once. The germline V and J ends were trimmed by 4 bases and 7 bases, with 18 bases remaining between them. The CDR3 consists of 14 residues. Per the germline V gene, CDR1 is SGDLS and CDR2 is YYNGEE. The rearrangement joins TRBV9 to TRBJ2-7; no definite D call. Sequencing used peripheral blood. The clonotype originates from a woman of 80 years or more with acute or convalescent COVID-19. CDR3 bases: TGTGCCAGCAGCCCCTCTGCTGTGGCTAGGGAGCAGTACTTC. It yields the protein CASSPSAVAREQYF.